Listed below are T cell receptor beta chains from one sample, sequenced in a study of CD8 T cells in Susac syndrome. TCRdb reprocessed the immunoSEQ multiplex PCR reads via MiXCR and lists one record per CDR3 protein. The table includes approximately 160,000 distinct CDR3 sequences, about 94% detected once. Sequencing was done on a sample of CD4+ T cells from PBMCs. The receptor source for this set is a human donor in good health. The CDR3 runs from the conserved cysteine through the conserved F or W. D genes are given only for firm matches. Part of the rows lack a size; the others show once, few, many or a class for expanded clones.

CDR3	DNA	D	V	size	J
CASSLEEGPYEQYF	TGCGCCAGCAGCTTGGAGGAAGGACCCTACGAGCAGTACTTC	.	TRBV5-1	.	TRBJ2-7
CASGGGGTYEQYF	TGTGCCAGTGGCGGCGGGGGTACCTACGAGCAGTACTTC	TRBD2	TRBV25-1	once	TRBJ2-7
CASRGPGTDTQYF	TGTGCCAGCAGAGGCCCCGGCACAGATACGCAGTATTTT	.	TRBV21-1	.	TRBJ2-3
CASRTGLGDEQFF	TGTGCCAGCAGAACGGGACTAGGTGATGAGCAGTTCTTC	TRBD2	TRBV2	.	TRBJ2-1
CASSLTSTGSGGELFF	TGTGCCAGCAGCCTCACGTCGACAGGGTCTGGAGGGGAGCTGTTTTTT	TRBD1	TRBV7-3	once	TRBJ2-2
CASSPTGDGNQPQHF	TGTGCCAGCTCACCGACAGGGGATGGCAATCAGCCCCAGCATTTT	TRBD1	TRBV18	.	TRBJ1-5
CASSPTRGGGRDEQFF	TGTGCCAGCAGTCCTACGCGGGGAGGGGGCAGGGATGAGCAGTTCTTC	.	TRBV27	.	TRBJ2-1
CASRITGYYEQYF	TGCGCCAGCAGGATCACAGGATACTACGAGCAGTACTTC	.	TRBV5-1	.	TRBJ2-7
CASSSDSNQPQHF	TGCGCCAGCAGCTCGGACAGCAATCAGCCCCAGCATTTT	.	TRBV5-4	few	TRBJ1-5
CSASLSYNEQFF	TGCAGTGCTAGCCTCAGCTACAATGAGCAGTTCTTC	.	TRBV20-1	.	TRBJ2-1
CAAQPLKHAGELFF	TGTGCCGCGCAACCGCTAAAACACGCCGGGGAGCTGTTTTTT	.	TRBV7-9	.	TRBJ2-2
CASSEGTGGYQPQHF	TGTGCCAGCAGTGAAGGTACAGGGGGCTATCAGCCCCAGCATTTT	TRBD1	TRBV2	few	TRBJ1-5
CSLPRTPPSTDTQYF	TGCAGTCTCCCCCGGACCCCACCTAGCACAGATACGCAGTATTTT	.	TRBV20-1	.	TRBJ2-3
CSVDEGGLQETQYF	TGCAGCGTTGACGAAGGGGGACTTCAAGAGACCCAGTACTTC	.	TRBV29-1	.	TRBJ2-5